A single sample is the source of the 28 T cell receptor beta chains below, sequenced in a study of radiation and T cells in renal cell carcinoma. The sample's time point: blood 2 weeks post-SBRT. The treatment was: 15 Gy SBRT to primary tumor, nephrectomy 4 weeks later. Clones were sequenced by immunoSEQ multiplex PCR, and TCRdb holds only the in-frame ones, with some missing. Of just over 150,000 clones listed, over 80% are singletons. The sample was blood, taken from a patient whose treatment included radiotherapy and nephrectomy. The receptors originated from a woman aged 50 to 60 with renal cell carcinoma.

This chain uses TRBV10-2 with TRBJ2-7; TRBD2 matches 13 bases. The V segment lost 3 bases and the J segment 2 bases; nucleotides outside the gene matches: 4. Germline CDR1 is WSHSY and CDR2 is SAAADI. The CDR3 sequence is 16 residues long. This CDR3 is CASSDRGTSGTYEQYF. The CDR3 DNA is TGCGCCAGCAGTGACCGAGGGACTAGCGGGACCTACGAGCAGTACTTC.

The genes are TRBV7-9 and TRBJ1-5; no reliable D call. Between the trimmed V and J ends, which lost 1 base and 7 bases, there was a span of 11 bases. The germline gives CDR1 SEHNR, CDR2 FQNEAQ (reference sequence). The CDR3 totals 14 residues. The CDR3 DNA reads TGTGCCAGCAGCTTAGGTGTAGTGGGGCAGCCCCAGCATTTT. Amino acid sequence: CASSLGVVGQPQHF.

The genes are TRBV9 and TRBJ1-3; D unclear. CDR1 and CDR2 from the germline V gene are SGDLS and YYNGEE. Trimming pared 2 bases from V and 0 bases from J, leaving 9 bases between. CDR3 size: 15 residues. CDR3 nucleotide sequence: TGTGCCAGCAGCGTGGACGCCTACTCTGGAAACACCATATATTTT. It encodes CASSVDAYSGNTIYF.

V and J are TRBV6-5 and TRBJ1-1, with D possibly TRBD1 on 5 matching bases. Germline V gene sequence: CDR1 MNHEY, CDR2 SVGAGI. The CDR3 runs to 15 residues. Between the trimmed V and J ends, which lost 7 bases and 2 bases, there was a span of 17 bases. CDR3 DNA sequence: TGTGCCAGCAATCATCCGGGACGAAGAAACACTGAAGCTTTCTTT. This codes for CASNHPGRRNTEAFF.

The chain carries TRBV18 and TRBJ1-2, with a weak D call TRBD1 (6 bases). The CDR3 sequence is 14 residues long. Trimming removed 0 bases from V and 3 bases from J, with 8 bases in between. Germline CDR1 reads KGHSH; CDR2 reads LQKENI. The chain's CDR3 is CASSPPGGDYGYTF. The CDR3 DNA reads TGTGCCAGCTCACCACCTGGGGGCGACTATGGCTACACCTTC.

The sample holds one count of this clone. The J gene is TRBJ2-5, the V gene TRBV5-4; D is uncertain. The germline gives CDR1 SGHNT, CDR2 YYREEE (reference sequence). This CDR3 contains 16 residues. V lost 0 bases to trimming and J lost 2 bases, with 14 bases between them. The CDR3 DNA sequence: TGTGCCAGCAGCTTGGGCCCCGGACCAAATCAAGAGACCCAGTACTTC. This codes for CASSLGPGPNQETQYF. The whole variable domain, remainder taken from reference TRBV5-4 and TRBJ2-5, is ETGVTQSPTHLIKTRGQQVTLRCSSQSGHNTVSWYQQALGQGPQFIFQYYREEENGRGNFPPRFSGLQFPNYSSELNVNALELDDSALYLCASSLGPGPNQETQYFGPGTRLLVL.

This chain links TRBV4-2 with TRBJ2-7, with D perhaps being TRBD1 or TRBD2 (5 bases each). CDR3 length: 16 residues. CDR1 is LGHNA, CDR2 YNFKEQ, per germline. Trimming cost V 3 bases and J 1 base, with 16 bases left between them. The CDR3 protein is CASSQWGGDGSYEQYF. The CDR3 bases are TGTGCCAGCAGCCAGTGGGGTGGGGACGGGTCCTACGAGCAGTACTTC.

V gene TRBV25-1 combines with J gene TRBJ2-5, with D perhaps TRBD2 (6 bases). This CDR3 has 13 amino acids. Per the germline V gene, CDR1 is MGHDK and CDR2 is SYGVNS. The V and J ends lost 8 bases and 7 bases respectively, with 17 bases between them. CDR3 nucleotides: TGTGCCAGCCAAAACTCGCCGGAGGGGACCCAGTACTTC. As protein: CASQNSPEGTQYF.

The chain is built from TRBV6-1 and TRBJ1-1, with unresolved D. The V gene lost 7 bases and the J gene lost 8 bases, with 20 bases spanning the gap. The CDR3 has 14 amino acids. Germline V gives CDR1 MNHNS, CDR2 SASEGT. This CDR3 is CASIGRFGDLEAFF. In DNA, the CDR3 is TGTGCCAGCATAGGACGGTTCGGGGATCTCGAAGCTTTCTTT.

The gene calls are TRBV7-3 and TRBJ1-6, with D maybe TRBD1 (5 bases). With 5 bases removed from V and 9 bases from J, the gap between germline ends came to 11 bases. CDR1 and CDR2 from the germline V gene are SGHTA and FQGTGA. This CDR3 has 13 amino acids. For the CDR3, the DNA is TGTGCCAGCAGCAGGGAGGGGAGTTCACCCCTCCACTTT. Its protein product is CASSREGSSPLHF.

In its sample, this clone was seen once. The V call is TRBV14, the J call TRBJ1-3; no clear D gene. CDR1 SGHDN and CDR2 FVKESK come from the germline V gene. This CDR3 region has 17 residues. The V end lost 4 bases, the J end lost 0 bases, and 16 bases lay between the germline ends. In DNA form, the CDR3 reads TGTGCCAGCAGCCCGTTGTTCGCGGTTACCTCTGGAAACACCATATATTTT. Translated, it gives CASSPLFAVTSGNTIYF.

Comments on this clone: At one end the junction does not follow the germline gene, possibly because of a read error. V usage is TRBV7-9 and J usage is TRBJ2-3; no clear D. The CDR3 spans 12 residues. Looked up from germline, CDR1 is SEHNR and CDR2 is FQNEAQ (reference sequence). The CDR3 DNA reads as TGTGCCAGCAGCTTAGAGGTCTCCCAAGAGATCTTT. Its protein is CASSLEVSQEIF.

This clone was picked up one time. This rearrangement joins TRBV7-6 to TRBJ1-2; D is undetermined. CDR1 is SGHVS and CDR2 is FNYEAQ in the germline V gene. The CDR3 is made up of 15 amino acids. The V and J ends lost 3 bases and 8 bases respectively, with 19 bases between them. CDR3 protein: CASSFLDSALSGYTF. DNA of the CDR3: TGTGCCAGCAGCTTCTTGGATTCAGCCTTAAGCGGCTACACCTTC.

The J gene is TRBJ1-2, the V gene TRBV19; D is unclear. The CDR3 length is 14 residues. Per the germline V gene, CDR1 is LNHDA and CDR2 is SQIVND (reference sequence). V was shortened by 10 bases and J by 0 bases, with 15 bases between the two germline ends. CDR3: CAIRNSPSNYGYTF. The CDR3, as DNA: TGTGCCATCCGTAACAGTCCCTCTAACTATGGCTACACCTTC.

CDR3 sequence reads: CASSLTSGGFTDTQYF. The CDR3 DNA is TGTGCCAGCAGCCTAACTAGCGGGGGGTTCACAGATACGCAGTATTTT. The V and J genes are TRBV9 and TRBJ2-3, with 12 bases lining up with TRBD2. The CDR3 contains 16 residues. J lost 2 bases, V lost 4 bases, and 5 bases had no gene match. Germline lookup yields CDR1 SGDLS and CDR2 YYNGEE.

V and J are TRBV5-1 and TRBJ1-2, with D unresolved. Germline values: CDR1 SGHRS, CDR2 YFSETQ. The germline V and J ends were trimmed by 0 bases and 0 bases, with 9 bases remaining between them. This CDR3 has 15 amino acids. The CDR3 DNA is TGCGCCAGCAGCTTGGTCACAGAGCCTAACTATGGCTACACCTTC. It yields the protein CASSLVTEPNYGYTF.

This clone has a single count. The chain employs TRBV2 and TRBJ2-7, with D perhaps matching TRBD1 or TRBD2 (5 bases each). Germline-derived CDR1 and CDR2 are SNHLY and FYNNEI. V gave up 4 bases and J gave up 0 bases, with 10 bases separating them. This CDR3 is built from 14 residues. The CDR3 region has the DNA TGTGCCAGCAGTGCCCATGGGGGCTCCTACGAGCAGTACTTC. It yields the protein CASSAHGGSYEQYF.

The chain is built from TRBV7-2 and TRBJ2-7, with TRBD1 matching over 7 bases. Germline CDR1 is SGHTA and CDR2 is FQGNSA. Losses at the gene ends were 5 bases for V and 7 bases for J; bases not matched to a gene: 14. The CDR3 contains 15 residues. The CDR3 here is CASSPQTGYLGEQYF. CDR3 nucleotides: TGTGCCAGCAGCCCCCAGACAGGGTACTTGGGGGAGCAGTACTTC.

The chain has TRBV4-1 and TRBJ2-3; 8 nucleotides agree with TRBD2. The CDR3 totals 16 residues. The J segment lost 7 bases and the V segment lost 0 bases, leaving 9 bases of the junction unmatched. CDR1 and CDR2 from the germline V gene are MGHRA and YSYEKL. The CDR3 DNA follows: TGCGCCAGCAGCCAAGATCACGGGGGGGGGCCATATACGCAGTATTTT. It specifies CASSQDHGGGPYTQYF.

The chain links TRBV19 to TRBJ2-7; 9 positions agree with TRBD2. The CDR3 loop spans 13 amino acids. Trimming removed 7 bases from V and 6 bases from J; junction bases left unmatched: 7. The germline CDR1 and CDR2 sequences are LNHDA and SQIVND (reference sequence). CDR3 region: CASTPAGGFEQYF. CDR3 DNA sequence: TGTGCCAGTACTCCCGCGGGAGGGTTCGAGCAGTACTTC.

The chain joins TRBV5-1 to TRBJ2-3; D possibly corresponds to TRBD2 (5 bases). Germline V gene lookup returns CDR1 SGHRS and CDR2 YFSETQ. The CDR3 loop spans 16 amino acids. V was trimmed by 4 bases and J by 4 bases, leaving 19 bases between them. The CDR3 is CASSLVLNPEADTQYF. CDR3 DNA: TGCGCCAGCAGCCTCGTTCTAAACCCGGAGGCAGATACGCAGTATTTT.

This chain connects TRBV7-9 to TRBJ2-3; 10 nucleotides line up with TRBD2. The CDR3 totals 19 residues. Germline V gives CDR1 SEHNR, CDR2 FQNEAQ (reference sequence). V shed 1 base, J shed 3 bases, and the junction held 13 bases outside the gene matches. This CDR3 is CASSLGSSGGRNRTDTQYF. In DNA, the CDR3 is TGTGCCAGCAGCTTAGGCTCTAGCGGGGGCCGGAACCGTACAGATACGCAGTATTTT.

CDR3 coding DNA: TGCGCCAGCAGCCTCTTTTTAAGCGGGACCTATAATTCACCCCTCCACTTT. Protein: CASSLFLSGTYNSPLHF. This chain joins TRBV4-1 and TRBJ1-6; D not resolved. This CDR3 is 17 amino acids long. Looked up from germline, CDR1 is MGHRA and CDR2 is YSYEKL. Trimming pared 4 bases from V and 2 bases from J, leaving 15 bases between.

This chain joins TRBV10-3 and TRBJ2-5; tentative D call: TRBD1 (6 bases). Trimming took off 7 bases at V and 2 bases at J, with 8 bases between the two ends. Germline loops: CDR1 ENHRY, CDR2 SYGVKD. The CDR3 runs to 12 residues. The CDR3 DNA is TGTGCCATCAACAGGGCTCAAGAGACCCAGTACTTC. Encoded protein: CAINRAQETQYF.

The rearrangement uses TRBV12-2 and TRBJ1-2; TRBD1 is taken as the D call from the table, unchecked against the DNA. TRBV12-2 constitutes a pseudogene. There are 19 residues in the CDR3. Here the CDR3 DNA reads TGTGCAAGTCGTCGAGAGGGGGAGAACCGGGACAGCCCTAATTATGGCTACACCTTC. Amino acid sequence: CASRREGENRDSPNYGYTF.

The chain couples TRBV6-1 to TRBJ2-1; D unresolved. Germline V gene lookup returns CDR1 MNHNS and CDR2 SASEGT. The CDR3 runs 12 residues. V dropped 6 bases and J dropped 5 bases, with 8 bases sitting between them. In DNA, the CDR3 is TGTGCCAGCAGCCCTATTAACAATGAGCAGTTCTTC. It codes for CASSPINNEQFF.

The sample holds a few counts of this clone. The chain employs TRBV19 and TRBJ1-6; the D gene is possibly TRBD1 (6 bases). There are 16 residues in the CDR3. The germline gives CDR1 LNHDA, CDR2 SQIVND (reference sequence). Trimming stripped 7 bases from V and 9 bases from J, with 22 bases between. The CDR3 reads CASTPRPTGRLSPLHF. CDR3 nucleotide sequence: TGTGCCAGTACCCCTCGTCCGACAGGCAGACTTTCACCCCTCCACTTT. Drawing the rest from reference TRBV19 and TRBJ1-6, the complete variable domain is DGGITQSPKYLFRKEGQNVTLSCEQNLNHDAMYWYRQDPGQGLRLIYYSQIVNDFQKGDIAEGYSVSREKKESFPLTVTSAQKNPTAFYLCASTPRPTGRLSPLHFGNGTRLTVT.

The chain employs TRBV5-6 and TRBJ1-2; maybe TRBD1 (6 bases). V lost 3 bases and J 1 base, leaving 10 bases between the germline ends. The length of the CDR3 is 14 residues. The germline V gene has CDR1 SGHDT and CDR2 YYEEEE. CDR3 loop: CASSSDRLNYGYTF. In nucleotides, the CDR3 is TGTGCCAGCAGCTCAGACAGGCTTAACTATGGCTACACCTTC.